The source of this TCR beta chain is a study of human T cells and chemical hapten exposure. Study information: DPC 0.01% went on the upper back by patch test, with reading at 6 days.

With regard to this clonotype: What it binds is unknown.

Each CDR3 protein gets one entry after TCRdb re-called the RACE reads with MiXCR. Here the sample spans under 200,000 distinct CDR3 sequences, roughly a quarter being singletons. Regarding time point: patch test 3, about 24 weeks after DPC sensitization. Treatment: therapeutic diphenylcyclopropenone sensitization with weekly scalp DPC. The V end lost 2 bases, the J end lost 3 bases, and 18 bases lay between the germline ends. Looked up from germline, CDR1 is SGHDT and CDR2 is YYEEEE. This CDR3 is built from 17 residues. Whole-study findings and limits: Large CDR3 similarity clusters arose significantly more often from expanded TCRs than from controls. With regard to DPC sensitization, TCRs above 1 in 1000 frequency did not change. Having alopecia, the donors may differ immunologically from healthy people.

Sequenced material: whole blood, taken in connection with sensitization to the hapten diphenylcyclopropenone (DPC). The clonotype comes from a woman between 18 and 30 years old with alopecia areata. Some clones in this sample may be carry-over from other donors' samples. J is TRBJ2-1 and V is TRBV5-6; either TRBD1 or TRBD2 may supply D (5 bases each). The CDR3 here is CASSFRVVGDLYNEQFF. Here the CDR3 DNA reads TGTGCCAGCAGCTTTAGGGTGGTGGGGGACCTCTACAATGAGCAGTTCTTC.